These 23 T cell receptor beta chains originate from one sample sequenced in a study of blood T cell repertoires in COVID-19. Sequencing was performed with immunoSEQ multiplex PCR; in TCRdb, only in-frame clones are kept and a portion is missing. The data hold fewer than 350,000 clones, with approximately 85% observed a single time. Sample: peripheral blood. Receptors originate from a human donor in a cohort sampled during active COVID-19.

The rearrangement joins TRBV12-3 or TRBV12-4 to TRBJ1-2; TRBD1 matches at 8 bases. The junction had 7 bases not matched to a gene; V was cut back by 6 bases and J by 7 bases. This CDR3 is built from 13 residues. The CDR3, as DNA: TGTGCCAGCAGCTTCGGACAGGGTGCTGGCTACACCTTC. Translation: CASSFGQGAGYTF.

Here the CDR3 reads CASSVRTGTGGAGQPQHF. For the CDR3, the DNA is TGTGCCAGTAGCGTCAGAACCGGGACAGGGGGCGCGGGGCAGCCCCAGCATTTT. The J gene is TRBJ1-5, the V gene TRBV19; 12 bases agree with TRBD1. CDR1 is LNHDA and CDR2 is SQIVND in the germline V gene (reference sequence). This CDR3 region has 18 residues. V lost 6 bases and J lost 7; bases outside the gene matches: 16.

The chain combines TRBV27 with TRBJ2-1, with 10 bases that match TRBD2. CDR1 and CDR2 from the germline V gene are MNHEY and SMNVEV (reference sequence). This CDR3 has 15 residues. The J segment lost 9 bases and the V segment lost 0 bases, leaving 5 bases of the junction unmatched. In nucleotides, the CDR3 is TGTGCCAGCAGTTTATCGGCTAGCGGGGGTGGTGAGCAGTTCTTC. Translating it yields CASSLSASGGGEQFF.

The V gene is TRBV5-1, the J gene TRBJ1-1, with TRBD1 matching over 7 bases. Germline CDR1 is SGHRS and CDR2 is YFSETQ. V trimming: 6 bases; J trimming: 1 base; junction bases outside the gene matches: 6. The CDR3 runs 14 residues. CDR3 sequence (DNA): TGCGCCAGCAAAACAGGGGTATCGAACACTGAAGCTTTCTTT. This gives the protein CASKTGVSNTEAFF.

The chain combines TRBV5-1 with TRBJ2-3, with 8 bases aligning to TRBD2. Germline assignment: CDR1 SGHRS and CDR2 YFSETQ. This CDR3 region has 14 residues. V lost 5 bases and J lost 3; bases outside the gene matches: 5. The DNA of the CDR3 is TGCGCCAGCAGAACCGGGACTAGAACAGATACGCAGTATTTT. It codes for CASRTGTRTDTQYF.

The chain combines TRBV7-3 with TRBJ2-3; 10 nucleotides line up with TRBD2. CDR3 size: 18 residues. Trimming removed 0 bases from V and 0 bases from J; junction bases left unmatched: 6. The germline V gene has CDR1 SGHTA and CDR2 FQGTGA. The CDR3 coding sequence is TGTGCCAGCAGCTTAACACTAGCGGGGCACAGTAGCACAGATACGCAGTATTTT. This translates into CASSLTLAGHSSTDTQYF.

V usage is TRBV6-1 and J usage is TRBJ1-1; D is uncertain. There are 14 residues in the CDR3. The ends were cut back, 2 bases at V and 1 base at J, with 8 bases in the middle. Per germline, CDR1 MNHNS and CDR2 SASEGT. This CDR3 is CASSENPGNTEAFF. For the CDR3, the DNA is TGTGCCAGCAGTGAAAATCCGGGGAACACTGAAGCTTTCTTT.

CDR3 bases: TGCGCCAGCAGCTTGTCGGGGGATACGCAGTATTTT. The encoded protein is CASSLSGDTQYF. This sequence joins TRBV5-1 and TRBJ2-3, with D possibly matching TRBD2 (5 bases). V shed 1 base and J shed 6 bases, with 6 bases lying between them. Germline V gene lookup returns CDR1 SGHRS and CDR2 YFSETQ. The CDR3 sequence is 12 residues long.

A single count supports this clone. This sample includes further DNA sequences coding for the same CDR3. This sequence joins TRBV7-9 and TRBJ1-2; 7 positions match TRBD1. Germline values: CDR1 SEHNR, CDR2 FQNEAQ (reference sequence). CDR3 size: 15 residues. V shed 2 bases, J shed 2 bases, and the junction held 5 bases outside the gene matches. The CDR3 sequence: CASSLRDSRNYGYTF. The CDR3 DNA sequence: TGTGCCAGCAGCTTACGGGACAGTAGGAACTATGGCTACACCTTC.

This clone has just a few counts. The CDR3 bases are TGTGCCAGCAGTGGGGAGGGGCTATTGGGTTCACCCCTCCACTTT. Its protein is CASSGEGLLGSPLHF. The genes are TRBV2 and TRBJ1-6, with D possibly matching TRBD1 (5 bases). The V gene lost 4 bases and the J gene lost 9 bases, with 16 bases spanning the gap. Germline V gene data show CDR1 as SNHLY and CDR2 as FYNNEI. The CDR3 extends over 15 amino acids.

This clone was recorded once. The chain employs TRBV5-1 and TRBJ1-2; perhaps TRBD1 as D (6 bases). Germline-derived CDR1 and CDR2 are SGHRS and YFSETQ. This CDR3 is built from 15 residues. Trimming removed 4 bases from V and 1 base from J, with 14 bases in between. CDR3 coding DNA: TGCGCCAGCAGCCGCACACCGGACAGTAACTATGGCTACACCTTC. This translates into CASSRTPDSNYGYTF.

CDR3 in amino acids: CASGHPDRDADTQYF. The CDR3 bases are TGTGCTAGTGGCCACCCCGACAGGGATGCAGATACGCAGTATTTT. The genes are TRBV12-5 and TRBJ2-3; 7 bases align to TRBD1. Germline V gene data show CDR1 as LGHNT and CDR2 as FRNRAP. The CDR3 runs 15 residues. Trimming cost V 6 bases and J 4 bases; bases outside gene matches: 10.

This chain joins TRBV27 and TRBJ2-7, with a possible D match to TRBD1 (5 bases). This CDR3 has 14 residues. The V gene lost 2 bases and the J gene lost 6 bases, with 14 bases spanning the gap. The germline V gene has CDR1 MNHEY and CDR2 SMNVEV (reference sequence). This CDR3 is CASSLRSGPFEQYF. DNA for the CDR3: TGTGCCAGCAGTTTAAGATCAGGGCCCTTCGAGCAGTACTTC.

This clone was counted many times. The chain uses TRBV5-6 and TRBJ1-4; no clear D. Trimming removed 7 bases at V and 2 bases at J, with 9 bases between. The length of the CDR3 is 13 residues. Germline lookup yields CDR1 SGHDT and CDR2 YYEEEE. CDR3 residues: CASGTWTNEKLFF. The CDR3 region has the DNA TGTGCCAGCGGTACATGGACTAATGAAAAACTGTTTTTT.

V and J are TRBV13 and TRBJ2-1; a possible D gene is TRBD2 (6 bases). The V gene lost 4 bases and the J gene lost 7 bases, with 11 bases spanning the gap. From germline, CDR1 is PRHDT and CDR2 FYEKMQ (reference sequence). The CDR3 is 13 residues long. CDR3 DNA sequence: TGTGCCAGCAGCTACGGGGACTTTAATGAGCAGTTCTTC. It translates to CASSYGDFNEQFF.

V usage is TRBV7-9 and J usage is TRBJ2-5; D is unresolved. The germline CDR1 and CDR2 sequences are SEHNR and FQNEAQ (reference sequence). The CDR3 covers 16 residues. V lost 2 bases to trimming and J lost 4 bases, with 17 bases between them. As DNA, the CDR3 is TGTGCCAGCAGCTTAAACCGTATAATGGCAGGAGAGACCCAGTACTTC. Encoded protein: CASSLNRIMAGETQYF.

The V and J genes are TRBV6-4 and TRBJ1-4; unclear D gene. V lost 2 bases, J lost 5 bases, and 12 bases lay in between. Germline V gene sequence: CDR1 MRHNA, CDR2 SNTAGT. This CDR3 has 15 amino acids. This CDR3 is CASSDLPGANEKLFF. For the CDR3, the DNA is TGTGCCAGCAGTGACCTGCCGGGAGCAAATGAAAAACTGTTTTTT.

The V and J genes are TRBV29-1 and TRBJ2-2; TRBD2 is a possible D gene (7 bases). CDR3 length: 17 residues. Germline V gene lookup returns CDR1 SQVTM and CDR2 ANQGSEA. The V and J ends lost 0 bases and 4 bases respectively, with 18 bases between them. The DNA of the CDR3 is TGCAGCGTTGAAGAAGATCTGGGAGGGGGTGGCACCGGGGAGCTGTTTTTT. This codes for CSVEEDLGGGGTGELFF.

The V call is TRBV10-3, the J call TRBJ1-2; 10 bases map to TRBD1. CDR3 length: 15 amino acids. Unmatched junction bases numbered 8, after V lost 6 bases and J lost 4 bases. The germline V gene encodes CDR1 ENHRY and CDR2 SYGVKD. For the CDR3, the DNA is TGTGCCATCAGACCCGAGACAGGGGGCCCCTATGGCTACACCTTC. It codes for CAIRPETGGPYGYTF.

The chain has TRBV18 and TRBJ1-3, with D perhaps TRBD1 (5 bases). The CDR3 has 17 residues. The ends were cut back, 3 bases at V and 1 base at J, with 16 bases in the middle. Germline V gives CDR1 KGHSH, CDR2 LQKENI. The CDR3 protein is CASSPLVLGASGNTIYF. The CDR3 nucleotides read TGTGCCAGCTCACCGCTCGTCTTAGGGGCTTCTGGAAACACCATATATTTT. The variable domain in full, with the rest retrieved from reference TRBV18 and TRBJ1-3, is NAGVMQNPRHLVRRRGQEARLRCSPMKGHSHVYWYRQLPEEGLKFMVYLQKENIIDESGMPKERFSAEFPKEGPSILRIQQVVRGDSAAYFCASSPLVLGASGNTIYFGEGSWLTVV.

The chain has TRBV4-1 and TRBJ2-7; a possible D gene is TRBD1 (6 bases). The V end was cut by 0 bases, the J end by 3 bases, with 12 bases between. Per the germline V gene, CDR1 is MGHRA and CDR2 is YSYEKL. The CDR3 spans 15 residues. The CDR3 coding sequence is TGCGCCAGCAGCCAAGAGCAGGGGAGCGGCTACGAGCAGTACTTC. It yields the protein CASSQEQGSGYEQYF.

This chain connects TRBV9 to TRBJ2-7; D ambiguous. The CDR3 is made up of 14 amino acids. Trimming took 4 bases from V and 3 from J, leaving 14 bases between them. Looked up from germline, CDR1 is SGDLS and CDR2 is YYNGEE. The CDR3 DNA follows: TGTGCCAGCAGCCCCTGGGCATCTGGCTACGAGCAGTACTTC. Protein: CASSPWASGYEQYF.

V usage is TRBV5-1 and J usage is TRBJ1-2; 7 bases map to TRBD1. With 0 bases clipped from V and 7 bases from J, the junction kept 9 bases outside the gene matches. Germline CDR1 SGHRS, CDR2 YFSETQ. The CDR3 runs to 15 residues. The CDR3 sequence: CASSLGTGAAAGYTF. CDR3 nucleotides: TGCGCCAGCAGCTTGGGAACAGGGGCGGCCGCTGGCTACACCTTC. Full variable domain (outside the CDR3, taken from reference TRBV5-1 and TRBJ1-2): KAGVTQTPRYLIKTRGQQVTLSCSPISGHRSVSWYQQTPGQGLQFLFEYFSETQRNKGNFPGRFSGRQFSNSRSEMNVSTLELGDSALYLCASSLGTGAAAGYTFGSGTRLTVV.